The sequence of this T cell receptor beta chain was determined in a study of vaccination effects on CD4 cells after COVID-19. Following 10 days of culture, CD4+ T cells were isolated. Either the BNT162b2 or mRNA-1273 vaccine was given to participants in two doses. Vaccinated participants had no history of SARS-CoV-2 infection and tested negative for nucleocapsid antibodies. Profiled with immunoSEQ multiplex PCR; TCRdb holds only in-frame clones, not every one. The repertoire holds tens of thousands of clones, with just under 75% as singletons. CDR3 length equals 16 residues. V was clipped by 3 bases and J by 1 base, with 16 bases between them. From germline, CDR1 is SGHKS and CDR2 YYEKEE (reference sequence). As regards this clone: Its antigen is unknown.

The sequence came from a human donor who received a COVID-19 vaccine. Material: CD4+ T cells from PBMCs cultured without peptide, obtained after COVID-19 vaccination. J is TRBJ1-2 and V is TRBV5-5, with D uncertain. Written as DNA, the CDR3 is TGTGCCAGCAGCTGGTCTGTGAGTGAGGGTAACTATGGCTACACCTTC. Its protein is CASSWSVSEGNYGYTF.